This T cell receptor beta chain was sequenced during a study of cytomegalovirus exposure and HLA in healthy donors. On the study more broadly: As an earlier analysis found, about 190 million T cells yielded about 120 million unique TCR beta sequences. Findings and limits, study-wide: Later analysis identified a missense DCLRE1C variant that was linked to TCR beta V- and J-gene trimming. Some V segments, TRBV6-2 and TRBV6-3 among them, were indistinguishable and were therefore excluded.

This PCR relied on a set of 60 Vbeta primers and 13 Jbeta primers. Repertoires were generated with immunoSEQ multiplex PCR, while TCRdb's copy carries only in-frame clones and drops some. This table holds about 82,000 clones, around 79% found once. With regard to this clone: Its specificity is unknown.

The CDR3 is 15 residues long. The V end lost 1 base, the J end lost 6 bases, and 10 bases lay between the germline ends. CDR1 and CDR2 (germline): SEHNR, FQNEAQ (reference sequence). The sequenced sample consisted of PBMCs. The sequence was collected from a human donor in good health. The chain recombines TRBV7-9 with TRBJ1-6; TRBD1 might be the D (6 bases). CDR3 in DNA: TGTGCCAGCAGCTTAGTTAACAGGGCTAATTCACCCCTCCACTTT. Protein sequence: CASSLVNRANSPLHF.